This T cell receptor beta chain is from a study of CXCR3-negative and CXCR3-positive naive CD8 T cells. Study background: A total of 120 million to 150 million TRB reads was generated, with about 1.5 +/- 0.3 million per library. Findings and caveats of the study: More hydrophobic TRB CDR3s were found in CXCR3-positive naive cells than in CXCR3-negative naive cells. Naive subsets expressed similar surface CD5; TRB CDR3 features served to infer TCR strength. Diversity was high in both naive subsets and much lower in memory cells.

Note on this clonotype: The antigen remains undetermined.

This CDR3 has 16 amino acids. Germline V lookup: CDR1 SEHNR, CDR2 FQNEAQ (reference sequence). The naive CD8+ gate required CD45RO-CCR7+CD27+CD95- phenotype. The method, 5' RACE with UMI labels, was used to prepare the TRB cDNA libraries. One entry per CDR3 protein, without DNA, is what TCRdb gives after re-calling the 5' RACE reads. The listing records around 140,000 distinct CDR3 sequences. This receptor was identified in a human donor in good health. Some clones in this sample may be carry-over from other donors' samples. The chain recombines TRBV7-9 with TRBJ2-1. Sequenced sample: naive CXCR3+ CD8+ T cells from blood. The subset: CD45RO-CCR7+CD27+CD95- naive CD8+ T cells expressing CXCR3 (TNR3+). The CDR3 reads CASSLYEEGSYNEQFF.